The T cell receptor beta chain under discussion was sequenced for a study of cytomegalovirus exposure and HLA in healthy donors. Study-wide results and limits: The CMV antigen specificity of three CMV-associated chains was confirmed through in vitro analysis. In an earlier analysis, productive rearrangement rates for most beta V segments clustered near 87% or 30%.

Amplification used 60 Vbeta primers and 13 Jbeta primers. The repertoire was sequenced with immunoSEQ multiplex PCR; TCRdb's copy has only in-frame clones and lacks some. The data show roughly 100,000 clones, roughly 12% seen once. Concerning this clone: Its antigen is unidentified.

The V end lost 3 bases, the J end lost 3 bases, and 9 bases lay between the germline ends. The germline CDR1 and CDR2 sequences are MNHEY and SMNVEV (reference sequence). This CDR3 has 13 amino acids. The V call is TRBV27, the J call TRBJ2-7; a possible D gene is TRBD2 (6 bases). This TCR was sampled from a man in his forties in good health and CMV-seropositive. Material: PBMCs. The CDR3 sequence is CASSFNGGYEQYF. The CDR3 DNA is TGTGCCAGCAGTTTTAACGGGGGCTACGAGCAGTACTTC.